This T cell receptor (beta chain) appears in the sequencing data of a study of cytomegalovirus exposure and HLA in healthy donors. Whole-study findings and limits: The study had only CMV serostatus as immune exposure information.

Turning to this clone: Its matching antigen is unknown.

Between the trimmed V and J ends, which lost 7 bases and 1 base, there was a span of 9 bases. The germline CDR1 and CDR2 sequences are SGHRS and YFSETQ. This CDR3 contains 13 residues. 13 Jbeta primers and 60 Vbeta primers were used for the PCR. Profiling relied on immunoSEQ multiplex PCR, and the TCRdb table lists in-frame clones only, not all of them. The sample records around 100,000 clones, roughly 71% being singletons. V is TRBV5-1 and J is TRBJ2-1; D is possibly TRBD1 (5 bases). This TCR came from a man aged 40-50 years in good health and CMV-seropositive. The sequenced sample consisted of PBMCs. Here the CDR3 DNA reads TGCGCCAGCGACAGTGGATCCTACAATGAGCAGTTCTTC. It is translated as CASDSGSYNEQFF.